The T cell receptor (beta chain) under discussion was sequenced for a study of tumor-infiltrating lymphocytes in primary liver carcinoma. The overall study: The five patients, who were men and women, ranged in age from 30 to 69 years.

Germline lookup yields CDR1 MNHEY and CDR2 SVGAGI. Trimming took 5 bases from V and 11 from J; bases not matched to a gene: 18. This CDR3 is built from 17 residues. Priming with a constant-region primer yielded TCR beta cDNA from around 540 ng total RNA. Each TCR beta library was derived from three nested multiplex PCR rounds that employed slightly modified ARM-PCR. The first two PCR rounds used TRBV1-TRBV30 primers with a Cbeta primer, roughly 10 cycles each. TCRdb re-analysed the multiplex PCR reads in MiXCR, keeping a single row per CDR3 protein. The data show about 320,000 distinct CDR3 sequences, with 58% seen just once and around 15% held by the top ten. This clonotype appeared a few times. Unsorted whole blood supplied the blood RNA, and germline DNA was isolated too.

The sequenced sample was peripheral blood. V is TRBV6-5 and J is TRBJ1-1, with TRBD1 identical over 12 bases. The receptor comes from a woman between 25 and 40 years old with primary liver carcinoma and hepatitis B virus infection. The CDR3 sequence is CASSPPPGQGAGRWAFF. Here the CDR3 DNA reads TGTGCCAGCAGTCCACCTCCGGGACAGGGGGCCGGCAGGTGGGCTTTCTTT.